This T cell receptor beta chain was sequenced in a study of T cell responses to AZD1222 COVID-19 vaccine. General study results and limits: Vaccination with two AZD1222 doses was followed by a rise in Spike-specific TCR breadth and depth. Among spike-specific TCRs, nearly half reportedly target unmutated variant regions. Sampling captured repertoires only after the peak T cell response. Baseline testing showed seropositivity in only a handful of AZD1222 recipients.

Remarks on this clone: Its antigen is undetermined.

Repertoires were generated with immunoSEQ multiplex PCR, while TCRdb's copy carries only in-frame clones and drops some. The sample includes 75,000 to 90,000 clones, around 93% seen only once; the top ten take 28%. The CDR3 covers 14 residues. V dropped 0 bases and J dropped 4 bases, with 7 bases sitting between them. Germline loops: CDR1 SNHLY, CDR2 FYNNEI. The TCR comes from an adult who received the AZD1222 COVID-19 vaccine. The material was peripheral blood, obtained 28 days after the second AZD1222 dose. J is TRBJ1-5 and V is TRBV2; unclear D gene. The CDR3 DNA sequence: TGTGCCAGCAGTGAAGCGCAGGCTAATCAGCCCCAGCATTTT. Its translation: CASSEAQANQPQHF.